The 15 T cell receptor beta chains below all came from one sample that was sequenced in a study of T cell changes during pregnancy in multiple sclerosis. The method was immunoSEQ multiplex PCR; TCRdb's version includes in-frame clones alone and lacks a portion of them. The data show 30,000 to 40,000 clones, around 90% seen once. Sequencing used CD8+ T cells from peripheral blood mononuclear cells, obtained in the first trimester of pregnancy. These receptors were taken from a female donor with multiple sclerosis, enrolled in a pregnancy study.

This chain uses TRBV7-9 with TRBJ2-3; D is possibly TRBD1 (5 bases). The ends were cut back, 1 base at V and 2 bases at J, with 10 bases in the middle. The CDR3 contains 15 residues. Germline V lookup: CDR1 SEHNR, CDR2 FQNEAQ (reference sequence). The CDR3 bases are TGTGCCAGCAGCTTAGTGGGGCAGTTCACAGATACGCAGTATTTT. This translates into CASSLVGQFTDTQYF.

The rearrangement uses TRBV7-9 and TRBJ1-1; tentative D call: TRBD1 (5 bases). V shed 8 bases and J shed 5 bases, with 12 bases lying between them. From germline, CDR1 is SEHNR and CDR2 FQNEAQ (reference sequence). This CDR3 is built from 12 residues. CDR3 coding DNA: TGTGCCAGCCGGGGGGGAAAAACTGAAGCTTTCTTT. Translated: CASRGGKTEAFF. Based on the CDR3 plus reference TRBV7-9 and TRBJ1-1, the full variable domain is DTGVSQNPRHKITKRGQNVTFRCDPISEHNRLYWYRQTLGQGPEFLTYFQNEAQLEKSRLLSDRFSAERPKGSFSTLEIQRTEQGDSAMYLCASRGGKTEAFFGQGTRLTVV.

The CDR3 DNA sequence: TGTGCCAGCAGTTACTTTCCAGGGTTCCAAGAGACCCAGTACTTC. Translating it yields CASSYFPGFQETQYF. The V gene is TRBV6-5, the J gene TRBJ2-5, with D perhaps matching TRBD1 (5 bases). V lost 1 base and J lost 1, with 10 bases in between. The CDR3 contains 15 residues. Germline values: CDR1 MNHEY, CDR2 SVGAGI.

This chain's CDR3 is CASSSDSEKLFF. The CDR3, as DNA: TGTGCCAGCAGCTCCGACAGTGAAAAACTGTTTTTT. V and J are TRBV11-2 and TRBJ1-4; possible D gene TRBD1, 5 bases. V was clipped by 4 bases and J by 7 bases, with 7 bases between them. Germline values: CDR1 SGHAT, CDR2 FQNNGV. CDR3 length: 12 amino acids.

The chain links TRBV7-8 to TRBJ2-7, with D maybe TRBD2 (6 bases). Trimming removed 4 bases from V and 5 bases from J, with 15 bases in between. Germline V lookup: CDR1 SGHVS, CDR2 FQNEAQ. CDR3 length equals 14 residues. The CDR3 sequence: CASSSGGPDNEQYF. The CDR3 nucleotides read TGTGCCAGCAGCTCCGGAGGGCCTGACAACGAGCAGTACTTC.

The CDR3 DNA is TGTGCCAGCAGTAAACAGCCCGGCTACAATGAGCAGTTCTTC. As protein: CASSKQPGYNEQFF. The chain couples TRBV28 to TRBJ2-1; the D is unclear. CDR1 is MDHEN, CDR2 SYDVKM, per germline. The CDR3 is 14 residues long. Trimming removed 5 bases from V and 3 bases from J, with 11 bases in between. The full variable domain, with the rest looked up from reference TRBV28 and TRBJ2-1, is DVKVTQSSRYLVKRTGEKVFLECVQDMDHENMFWYRQDPGLGLRLIYFSYDVKMKEKGDIPEGYSVSREKKERFSLILESASTNQTSMYLCASSKQPGYNEQFFGPGTRLTVL.

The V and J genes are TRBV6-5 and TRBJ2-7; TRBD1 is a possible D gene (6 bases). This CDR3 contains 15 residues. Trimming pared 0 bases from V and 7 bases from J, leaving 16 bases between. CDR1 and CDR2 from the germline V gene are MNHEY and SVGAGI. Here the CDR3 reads CASSYSRDKLWEQYF. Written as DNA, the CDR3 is TGTGCCAGCAGTTACTCGAGGGACAAGCTTTGGGAGCAGTACTTC.

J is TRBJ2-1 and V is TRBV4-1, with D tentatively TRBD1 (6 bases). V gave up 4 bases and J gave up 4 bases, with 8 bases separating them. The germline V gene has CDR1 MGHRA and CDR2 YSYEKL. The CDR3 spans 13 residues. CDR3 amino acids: CASSPDSYNEQFF. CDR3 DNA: TGCGCCAGCAGCCCGGACAGTTACAATGAGCAGTTCTTC.

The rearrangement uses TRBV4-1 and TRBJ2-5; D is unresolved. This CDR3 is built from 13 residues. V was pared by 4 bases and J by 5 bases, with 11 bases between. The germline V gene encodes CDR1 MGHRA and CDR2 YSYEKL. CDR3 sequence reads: CASSPLVGETQYF. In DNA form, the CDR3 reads TGCGCCAGCAGCCCTCTAGTCGGGGAGACCCAGTACTTC.

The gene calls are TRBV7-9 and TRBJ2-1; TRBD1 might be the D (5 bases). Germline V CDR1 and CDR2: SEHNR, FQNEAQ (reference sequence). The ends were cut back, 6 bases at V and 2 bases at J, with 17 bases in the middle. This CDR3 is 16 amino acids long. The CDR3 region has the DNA TGTGCCAGCAGATTCAAGGGGCGCGAAACCTACAATGAGCAGTTCTTC. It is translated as CASRFKGRETYNEQFF.

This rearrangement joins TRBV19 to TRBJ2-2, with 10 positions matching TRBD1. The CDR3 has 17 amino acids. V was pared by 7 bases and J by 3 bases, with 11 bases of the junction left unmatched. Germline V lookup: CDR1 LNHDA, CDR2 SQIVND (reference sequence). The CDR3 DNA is TGTGCCAGTACCAGGGGGTGGACAGGGGGGTACACCGGGGAGCTGTTTTTT. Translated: CASTRGWTGGYTGELFF.

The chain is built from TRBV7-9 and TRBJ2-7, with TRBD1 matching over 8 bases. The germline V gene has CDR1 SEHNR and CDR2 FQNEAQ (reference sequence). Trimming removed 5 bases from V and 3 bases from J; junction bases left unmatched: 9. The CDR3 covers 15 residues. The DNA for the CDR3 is TGTGCCAGCAGCCTGACCGGGACAGGAGACTACGAGCAGTACTTC. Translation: CASSLTGTGDYEQYF.

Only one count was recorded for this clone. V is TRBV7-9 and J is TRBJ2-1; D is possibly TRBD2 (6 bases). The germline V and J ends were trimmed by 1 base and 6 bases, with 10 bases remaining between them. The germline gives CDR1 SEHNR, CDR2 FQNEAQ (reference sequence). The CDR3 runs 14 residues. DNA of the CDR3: TGTGCCAGCAGCTTAGTACGGGACTCCAATGAGCAGTTCTTC. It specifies CASSLVRDSNEQFF. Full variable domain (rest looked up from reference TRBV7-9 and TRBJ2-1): DTGVSQNPRHKITKRGQNVTFRCDPISEHNRLYWYRQTLGQGPEFLTYFQNEAQLEKSRLLSDRFSAERPKGSFSTLEIQRTEQGDSAMYLCASSLVRDSNEQFFGPGTRLTVL.

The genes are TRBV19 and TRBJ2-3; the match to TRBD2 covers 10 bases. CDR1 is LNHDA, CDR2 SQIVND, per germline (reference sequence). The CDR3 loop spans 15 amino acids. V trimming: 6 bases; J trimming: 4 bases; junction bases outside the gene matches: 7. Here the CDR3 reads CASSPSGSPPDTQYF. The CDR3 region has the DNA TGTGCCAGTAGCCCTAGCGGGAGCCCCCCAGATACGCAGTATTTT.

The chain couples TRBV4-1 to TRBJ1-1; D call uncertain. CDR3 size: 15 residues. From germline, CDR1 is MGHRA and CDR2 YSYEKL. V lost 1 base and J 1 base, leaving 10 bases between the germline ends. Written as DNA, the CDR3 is TGCGCCAGCAGCCAAGTAACAGTCCCGAACACTGAAGCTTTCTTT. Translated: CASSQVTVPNTEAFF.